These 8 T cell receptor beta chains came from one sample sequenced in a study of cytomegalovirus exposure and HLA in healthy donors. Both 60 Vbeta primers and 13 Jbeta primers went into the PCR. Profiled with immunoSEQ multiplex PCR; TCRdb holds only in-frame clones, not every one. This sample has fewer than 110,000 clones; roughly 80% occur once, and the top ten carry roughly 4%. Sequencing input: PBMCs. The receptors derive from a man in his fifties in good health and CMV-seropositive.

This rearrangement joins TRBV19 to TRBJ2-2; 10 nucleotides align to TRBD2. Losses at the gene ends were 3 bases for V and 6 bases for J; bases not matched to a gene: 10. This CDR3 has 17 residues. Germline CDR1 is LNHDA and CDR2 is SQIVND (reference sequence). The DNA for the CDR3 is TGTGCCAGTAGTATTTGGCTAGCGGGAGCTCTGGCCGGGGAGCTGTTTTTT. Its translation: CASSIWLAGALAGELFF.

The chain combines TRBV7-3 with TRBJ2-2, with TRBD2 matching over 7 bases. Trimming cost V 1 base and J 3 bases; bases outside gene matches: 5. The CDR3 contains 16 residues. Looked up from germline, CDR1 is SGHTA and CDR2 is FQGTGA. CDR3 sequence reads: CASSLSGSGYTGELFF. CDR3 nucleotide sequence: TGTGCCAGCAGCTTAAGCGGGAGCGGGTACACCGGGGAGCTGTTTTTT.

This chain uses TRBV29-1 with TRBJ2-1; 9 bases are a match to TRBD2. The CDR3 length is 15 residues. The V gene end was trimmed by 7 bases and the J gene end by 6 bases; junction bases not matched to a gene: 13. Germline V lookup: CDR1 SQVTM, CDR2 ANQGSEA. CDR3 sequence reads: CSAMRGLAWGNEQFF. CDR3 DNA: TGCAGCGCTATGAGGGGACTAGCATGGGGCAATGAGCAGTTCTTC.

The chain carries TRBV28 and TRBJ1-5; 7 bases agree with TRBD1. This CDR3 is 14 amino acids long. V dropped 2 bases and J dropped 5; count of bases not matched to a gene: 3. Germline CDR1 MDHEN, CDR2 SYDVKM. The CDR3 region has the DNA TGTGCCAGCAGTTTAGACAGGGCCGATCAGCCCCAGCATTTT. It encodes CASSLDRADQPQHF.

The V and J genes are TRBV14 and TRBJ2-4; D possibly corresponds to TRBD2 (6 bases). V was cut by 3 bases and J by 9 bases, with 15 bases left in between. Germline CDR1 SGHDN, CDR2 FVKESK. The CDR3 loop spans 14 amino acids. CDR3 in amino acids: CASSQTSPLGIQYF. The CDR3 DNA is TGTGCCAGCAGCCAGACTAGTCCTCTCGGCATTCAGTACTTC.

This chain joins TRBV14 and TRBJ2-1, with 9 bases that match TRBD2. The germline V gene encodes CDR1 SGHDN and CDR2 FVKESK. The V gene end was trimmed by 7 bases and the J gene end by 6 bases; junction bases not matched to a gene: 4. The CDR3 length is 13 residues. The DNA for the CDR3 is TGTGCCAGCAAGACTAGCGGAATCAATGAGCAGTTCTTC. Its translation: CASKTSGINEQFF.

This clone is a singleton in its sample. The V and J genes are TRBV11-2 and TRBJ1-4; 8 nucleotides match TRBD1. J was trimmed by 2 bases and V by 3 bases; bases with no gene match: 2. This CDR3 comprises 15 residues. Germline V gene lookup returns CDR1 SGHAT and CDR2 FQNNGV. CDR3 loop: CASSLYRGTNEKLFF. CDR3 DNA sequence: TGTGCCAGCAGCTTGTACAGGGGGACTAATGAAAAACTGTTTTTT.

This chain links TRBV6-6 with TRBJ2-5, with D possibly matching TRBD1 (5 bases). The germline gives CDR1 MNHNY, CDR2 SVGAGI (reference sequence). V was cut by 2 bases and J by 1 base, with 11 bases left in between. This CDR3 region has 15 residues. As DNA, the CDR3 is TGTGCCAGCAGTTACCCCGAGCAGGGCCAAGAGACCCAGTACTTC. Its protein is CASSYPEQGQETQYF.